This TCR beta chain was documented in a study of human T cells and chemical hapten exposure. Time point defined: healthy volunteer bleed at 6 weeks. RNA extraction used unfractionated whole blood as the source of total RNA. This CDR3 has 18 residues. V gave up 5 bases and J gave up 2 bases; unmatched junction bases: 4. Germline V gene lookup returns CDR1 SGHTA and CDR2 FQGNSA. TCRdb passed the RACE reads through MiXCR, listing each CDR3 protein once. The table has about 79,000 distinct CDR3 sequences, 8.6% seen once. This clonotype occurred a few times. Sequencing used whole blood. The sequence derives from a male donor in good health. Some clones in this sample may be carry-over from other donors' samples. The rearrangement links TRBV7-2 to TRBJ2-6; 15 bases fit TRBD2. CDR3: CASSPGLAGGPGANVLTF. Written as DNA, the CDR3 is TGTGCCAGCAGCCCTGGACTAGCGGGAGGGCCTGGGGCCAACGTCCTGACTTTC.